These 19 T cell receptor beta chains were sequenced from one sample in a study of shared clonotypes between healthy human individuals. Clones were read by immunoSEQ multiplex PCR, and TCRdb kept only the in-frame ones, dropping some. The sample lists about a million clones; approximately 80% were seen once. Source material: memory CD4+ T cells sorted from blood. Indicated subset: CD45RA-negative fraction. Receptor source: a man between 18 and 29 years old in good health.

The J gene is TRBJ2-2, the V gene TRBV5-4; D may be TRBD1 or TRBD2 (5 bases each). The V gene's germline CDR1 is SGHNT and CDR2 YYREEE (reference sequence). V gave up 3 bases and J gave up 9 bases, with 12 bases separating them. The CDR3 is 13 residues long. CDR3 region: CASSSAGTWELFF. In DNA, the CDR3 is TGTGCCAGCAGCTCGGCAGGGACGTGGGAGCTGTTTTTT.

To note about this clone: The junction shows a germline mismatch at one end, possibly a read error. V usage is TRBV7-7 and J usage is TRBJ2-5; D possibly corresponds to TRBD2 (6 bases). This CDR3 region has 13 residues. The V gene's germline CDR1 is SSHAT and CDR2 FNYEAQ (reference sequence). CDR3 amino acids: CASSRLVGETQYF. The CDR3 coding sequence is TGTGCTAGCAGCCGACTAGTTGGGGAGACCCAGTACTTC.

The V and J genes are TRBV5-1 and TRBJ2-7, with D possibly matching TRBD1 (6 bases). CDR1 and CDR2 from the germline V gene are SGHRS and YFSETQ. This CDR3 is 12 amino acids long. Trimming shortened V by 7 bases and J by 3 bases, and 11 bases separated the two germline ends. This CDR3 reads CASGTGNYEQYF. In DNA form, the CDR3 reads TGCGCCAGCGGAACAGGGAACTACGAGCAGTACTTC.

The rearrangement links TRBV7-9 to TRBJ1-1, with D unclear. The CDR3 length is 14 residues. CDR1 is SEHNR, CDR2 FQNEAQ, per germline (reference sequence). Trimming shortened V by 5 bases and J by 4 bases, and 14 bases separated the two germline ends. The CDR3 region is CASSPRGSGTEAFF. Written as DNA, the CDR3 is TGTGCCAGCAGCCCCCGGGGTAGCGGCACTGAAGCTTTCTTT. Full variable domain (missing parts from reference TRBV7-9 and TRBJ1-1): DTGVSQNPRHKITKRGQNVTFRCDPISEHNRLYWYRQTLGQGPEFLTYFQNEAQLEKSRLLSDRFSAERPKGSFSTLEIQRTEQGDSAMYLCASSPRGSGTEAFFGQGTRLTVV.

This chain connects TRBV5-1 to TRBJ1-2; TRBD1 aligns across 10 bases. Per germline, CDR1 SGHRS and CDR2 YFSETQ. V dropped 4 bases and J dropped 7; count of bases not matched to a gene: 7. The CDR3 consists of 14 residues. The DNA for the CDR3 is TGCGCCAGCAGCATCGGACAGGGGGTCTCTGGCTACACCTTC. Amino acids: CASSIGQGVSGYTF.

There are a few counts of this clone. This chain connects TRBV18 to TRBJ1-1; D is undetermined. CDR3 length: 14 amino acids. V lost 3 bases, J lost 6 bases, and 14 bases lay in between. CDR1 and CDR2 (germline): KGHSH, LQKENI. The CDR3 sequence is CASSPQTIRAEAFF. The CDR3 bases are TGTGCCAGCTCACCGCAGACGATCCGGGCTGAAGCTTTCTTT.

The CDR3 bases are TGTGCCTGGTTGCAACCAGGCCTCCGGGACAGCTATCGAAAACTGTTTTTT. Amino acids: CAWLQPGLRDSYRKLFF. The gene calls are TRBV30 and TRBJ1-4; the match to TRBD1 covers 7 bases. V lost 5 bases to trimming and J lost 10 bases; unmatched junction nucleotides: 22. The CDR3 has 17 amino acids. Germline V gene data show CDR1 as GTSNPN and CDR2 as SVGIG (reference sequence).

This chain links TRBV5-1 with TRBJ2-3; D remains ambiguous. The CDR3 is made up of 13 amino acids. CDR1 SGHRS and CDR2 YFSETQ come from the germline V gene. The germline V and J ends were trimmed by 4 bases and 1 base, with 7 bases remaining between them. The CDR3 coding sequence is TGCGCCAGCAGCGTGGTGGGCACAGATACGCAGTATTTT. It translates to CASSVVGTDTQYF.

This chain uses TRBV29-1 with TRBJ2-1; D not resolved. This CDR3 is built from 14 residues. Germline loops: CDR1 SQVTM, CDR2 ANQGSEA. Trimming removed 6 bases at V and 0 bases at J, with 12 bases between. The CDR3 nucleotides are TGCAGCGTCACTATGTCAAGCTCCTACAATGAGCAGTTCTTC. Its translation: CSVTMSSSYNEQFF.

V and J are TRBV5-6 and TRBJ2-7; 8 bases match TRBD1. Germline trimming cut 3 bases from V and 3 bases from J; bases unmatched to any gene: 5. The CDR3 extends over 14 amino acids. Germline V gene sequence: CDR1 SGHDT, CDR2 YYEEEE. For the CDR3, the DNA is TGTGCCAGCAGCTACACGACAGGGGTCTACGAGCAGTACTTC. Protein sequence: CASSYTTGVYEQYF.

The chain uses TRBV18 and TRBJ2-3; D is perhaps TRBD2 (5 bases). CDR3 length: 13 amino acids. Trimming left V 4 bases short and J 6 bases short, with 11 bases between. Germline V gives CDR1 KGHSH, CDR2 LQKENI. The CDR3 here is CASSHNPGDTQYF. As DNA, the CDR3 is TGTGCCAGCTCACACAACCCGGGGGATACGCAGTATTTT.

V gene TRBV27 combines with J gene TRBJ1-1, with a weak D call TRBD1 (5 bases). Trimming removed 6 bases from V and 1 base from J, with 18 bases in between. The germline V gene has CDR1 MNHEY and CDR2 SMNVEV (reference sequence). There are 16 residues in the CDR3. CDR3 loop: CASSSPGGTANTEAFF. The CDR3 nucleotides read TGTGCCAGCAGCTCCCCCGGGGGGACCGCGAACACTGAAGCTTTCTTT.

The chain employs TRBV30 and TRBJ1-4; TRBD1 matches at 9 bases. J lost 3 bases, V lost 1 base, and 6 bases had no gene match. In germline, CDR1 is GTSNPN, CDR2 SVGIG (reference sequence). CDR3 length: 16 residues. CDR3 nucleotides: TGTGCCTGGAGTGCTTACAGGGGGCTAGCTAATGAAAAACTGTTTTTT. Encoded protein: CAWSAYRGLANEKLFF.

The chain carries TRBV7-2 and TRBJ2-7, with TRBD2 matching over 14 bases. Germline V CDR1 and CDR2: SGHTA, FQGNSA. The CDR3 runs to 14 residues. J gave up 6 bases and V 4 bases, and 2 bases lay outside the gene matches. Here the CDR3 DNA reads TGTGCCAGCAGCTCGGGACTAGCGGGAGTCGAGCAGTACTTC. Residues: CASSSGLAGVEQYF.

V gene TRBV18 combines with J gene TRBJ1-3; D unresolved. The CDR3 extends over 15 amino acids. Germline V gene sequence: CDR1 KGHSH, CDR2 LQKENI. V dropped 4 bases and J dropped 4 bases, with 14 bases sitting between them. This CDR3 reads CASSHSPTEGNTIYF. The CDR3 DNA reads TGTGCCAGCTCACATTCACCCACTGAGGGAAACACCATATATTTT.

This rearrangement joins TRBV4-1 to TRBJ1-5; D unresolved. Germline V gives CDR1 MGHRA, CDR2 YSYEKL. The CDR3 length is 16 residues. V was clipped by 0 bases and J by 0 bases, with 9 bases between them. The CDR3 DNA reads as TGCGCCAGCAGCCAAGATGCGGGAAATAGCAATCAGCCCCAGCATTTT. Amino acid sequence: CASSQDAGNSNQPQHF.

The chain uses TRBV11-2 and TRBJ1-1; tentatively, D is TRBD1 (5 bases). The germline gives CDR1 SGHAT, CDR2 FQNNGV. The length of the CDR3 is 14 residues. The germline V and J ends were trimmed by 1 base and 4 bases, with 10 bases remaining between them. In DNA form, the CDR3 reads TGTGCCAGCAGCTTAGCGAGGGGACTCACTGAAGCTTTCTTT. Translated: CASSLARGLTEAFF.

The rearrangement links TRBV7-2 to TRBJ2-7; the match to TRBD2 covers 7 bases. Germline trimming cut 1 base from V and 1 base from J; bases unmatched to any gene: 7. Germline values: CDR1 SGHTA, CDR2 FQGNSA. CDR3 length: 16 residues. CDR3 nucleotides: TGTGCCAGCAGCTTAGGCGGCGGGAGAGGGTCCTACGAGCAGTACTTC. This sequence encodes CASSLGGGRGSYEQYF. The full variable domain, its missing parts supplied by reference TRBV7-2 and TRBJ2-7, is GAGVSQSPSNKVTEKGKDVELRCDPISGHTALYWYRQSLGQGLEFLIYFQGNSAPDKSGLPSDRFSAERTGGSVSTLTIQRTQQEDSAVYLCASSLGGGRGSYEQYFGPGTRLTVT.

V gene TRBV5-1 combines with J gene TRBJ1-1, with 7 bases lining up with TRBD1. The CDR3 sequence is 15 residues long. Germline CDR1 is SGHRS and CDR2 is YFSETQ. Germline trimming cut 2 bases from V and 3 bases from J; bases unmatched to any gene: 7. CDR3 in DNA: TGCGCCAGCAGCTTCACAGGGGCGGGAGACACTGAAGCTTTCTTT. Amino acid sequence: CASSFTGAGDTEAFF.